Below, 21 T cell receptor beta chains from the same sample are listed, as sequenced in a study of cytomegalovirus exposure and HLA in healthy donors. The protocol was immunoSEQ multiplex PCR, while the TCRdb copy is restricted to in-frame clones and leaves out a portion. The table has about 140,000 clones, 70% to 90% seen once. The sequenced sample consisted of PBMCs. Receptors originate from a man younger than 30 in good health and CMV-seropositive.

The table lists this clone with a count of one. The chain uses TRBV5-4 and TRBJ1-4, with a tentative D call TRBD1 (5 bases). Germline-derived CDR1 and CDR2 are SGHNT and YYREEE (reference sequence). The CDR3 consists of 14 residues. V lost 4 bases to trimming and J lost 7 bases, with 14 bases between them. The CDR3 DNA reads TGTGCCAGCAGCGTTAGCGGAGGGGCTGAAAAACTGTTTTTT. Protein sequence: CASSVSGGAEKLFF.

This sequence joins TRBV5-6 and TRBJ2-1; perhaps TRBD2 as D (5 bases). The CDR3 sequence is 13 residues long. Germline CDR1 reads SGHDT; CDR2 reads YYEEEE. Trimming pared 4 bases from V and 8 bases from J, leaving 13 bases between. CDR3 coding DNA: TGTGCCAGCAGCCCGGAGGTTGGCGATGAGCAGTTCTTC. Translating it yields CASSPEVGDEQFF.

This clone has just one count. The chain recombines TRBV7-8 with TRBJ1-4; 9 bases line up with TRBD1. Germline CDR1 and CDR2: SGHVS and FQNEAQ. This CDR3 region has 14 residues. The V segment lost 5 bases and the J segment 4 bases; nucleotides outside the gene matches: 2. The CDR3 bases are TGTGCCAGCAGCCCGGACAGGGGTAATGAAAAACTGTTTTTT. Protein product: CASSPDRGNEKLFF.

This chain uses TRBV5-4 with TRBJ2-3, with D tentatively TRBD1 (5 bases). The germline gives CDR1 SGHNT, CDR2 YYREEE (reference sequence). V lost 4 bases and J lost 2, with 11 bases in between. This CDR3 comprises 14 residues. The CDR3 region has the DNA TGTGCCAGCAGCCTCGGACACTACACAGATACGCAGTATTTT. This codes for CASSLGHYTDTQYF.

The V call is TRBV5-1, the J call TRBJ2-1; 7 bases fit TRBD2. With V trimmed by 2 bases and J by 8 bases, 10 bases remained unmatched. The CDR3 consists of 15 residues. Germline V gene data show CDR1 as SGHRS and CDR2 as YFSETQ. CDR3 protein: CASSFGTTLRDEQFF. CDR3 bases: TGCGCCAGCAGCTTCGGGACTACTCTGCGTGATGAGCAGTTCTTC.

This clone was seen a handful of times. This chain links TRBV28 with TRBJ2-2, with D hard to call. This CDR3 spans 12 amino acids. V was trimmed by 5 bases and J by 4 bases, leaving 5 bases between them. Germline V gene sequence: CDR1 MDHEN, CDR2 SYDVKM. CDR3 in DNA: TGTGCCAGCAGTCCCCTCACCGGGGAGCTGTTTTTT. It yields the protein CASSPLTGELFF.

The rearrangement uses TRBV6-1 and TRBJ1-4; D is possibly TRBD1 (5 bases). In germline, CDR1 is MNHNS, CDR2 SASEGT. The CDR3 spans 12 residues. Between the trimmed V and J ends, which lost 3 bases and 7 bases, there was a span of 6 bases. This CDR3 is CASSETAEKLFF. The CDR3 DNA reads TGTGCCAGCAGTGAGACAGCTGAAAAACTGTTTTTT.

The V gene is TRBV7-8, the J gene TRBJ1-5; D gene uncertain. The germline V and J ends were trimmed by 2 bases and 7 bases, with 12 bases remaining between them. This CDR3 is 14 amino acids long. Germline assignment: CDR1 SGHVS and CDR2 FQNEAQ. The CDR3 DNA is TGTGCCAGCAGCTTAAATTCGGGAGCCCAGCCCCAGCATTTT. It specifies CASSLNSGAQPQHF.

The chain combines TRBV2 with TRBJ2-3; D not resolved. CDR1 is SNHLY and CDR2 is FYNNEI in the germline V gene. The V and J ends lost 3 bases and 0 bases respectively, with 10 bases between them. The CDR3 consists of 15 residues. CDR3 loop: CASSEMGLSTDTQYF. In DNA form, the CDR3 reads TGTGCCAGCAGTGAGATGGGCTTAAGCACAGATACGCAGTATTTT.

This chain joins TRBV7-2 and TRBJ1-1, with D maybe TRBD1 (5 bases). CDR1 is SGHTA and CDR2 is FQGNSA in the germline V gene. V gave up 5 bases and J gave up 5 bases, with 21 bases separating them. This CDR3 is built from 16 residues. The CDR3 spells CASSPQSPGFRTEAFF. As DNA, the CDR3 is TGTGCCAGCAGCCCCCAATCCCCAGGGTTCAGAACTGAAGCTTTCTTT.

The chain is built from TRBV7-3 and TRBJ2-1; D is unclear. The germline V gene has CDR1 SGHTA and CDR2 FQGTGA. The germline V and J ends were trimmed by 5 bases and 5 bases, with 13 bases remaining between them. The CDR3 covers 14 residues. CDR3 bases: TGTGCCAGCAGCCGTGGGCCCCAAAACAATGAGCAGTTCTTC. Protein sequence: CASSRGPQNNEQFF.

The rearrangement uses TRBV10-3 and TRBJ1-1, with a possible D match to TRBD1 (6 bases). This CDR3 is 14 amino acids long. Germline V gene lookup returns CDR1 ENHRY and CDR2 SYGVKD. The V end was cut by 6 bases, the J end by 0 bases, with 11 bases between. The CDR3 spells CAISVQGMNTEAFF. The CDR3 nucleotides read TGTGCCATCAGCGTACAGGGAATGAACACTGAAGCTTTCTTT.

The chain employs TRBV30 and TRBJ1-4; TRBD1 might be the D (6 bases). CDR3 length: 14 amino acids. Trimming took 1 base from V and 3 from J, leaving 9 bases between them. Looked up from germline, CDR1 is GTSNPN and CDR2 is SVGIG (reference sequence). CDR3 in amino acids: CAWSEGVANEKLFF. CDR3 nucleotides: TGTGCCTGGAGTGAGGGGGTAGCTAATGAAAAACTGTTTTTT.

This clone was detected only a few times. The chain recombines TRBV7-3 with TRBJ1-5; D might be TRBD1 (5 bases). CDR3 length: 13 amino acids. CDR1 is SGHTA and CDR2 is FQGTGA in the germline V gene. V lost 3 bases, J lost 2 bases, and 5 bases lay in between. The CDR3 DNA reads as TGTGCCAGCAGCTTGGGGCGCAATCAGCCCCAGCATTTT. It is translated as CASSLGRNQPQHF.

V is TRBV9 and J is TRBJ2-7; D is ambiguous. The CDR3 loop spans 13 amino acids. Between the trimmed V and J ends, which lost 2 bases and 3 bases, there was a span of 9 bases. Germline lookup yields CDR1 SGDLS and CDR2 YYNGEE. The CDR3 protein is CASSVRDNYEQYF. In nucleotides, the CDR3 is TGTGCCAGCAGCGTCCGCGACAACTACGAGCAGTACTTC.

CDR3 protein: CASSLSGSAGNEQFF. DNA for the CDR3: TGTGCCAGCAGTTTGAGCGGGAGCGCGGGCAATGAGCAGTTCTTC. The chain recombines TRBV27 with TRBJ2-1, with TRBD2 identical over 8 bases. CDR3 length: 15 amino acids. Germline lookup yields CDR1 MNHEY and CDR2 SMNVEV (reference sequence). With V trimmed by 3 bases and J by 6 bases, 7 bases remained unmatched.

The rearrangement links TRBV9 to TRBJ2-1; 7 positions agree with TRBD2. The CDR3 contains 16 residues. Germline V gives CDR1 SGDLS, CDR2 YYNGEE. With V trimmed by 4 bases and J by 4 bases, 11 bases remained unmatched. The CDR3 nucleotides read TGTGCCAGCAGCTCTAATAGGGGCGGGGGATACAATGAGCAGTTCTTC. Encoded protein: CASSSNRGGGYNEQFF.

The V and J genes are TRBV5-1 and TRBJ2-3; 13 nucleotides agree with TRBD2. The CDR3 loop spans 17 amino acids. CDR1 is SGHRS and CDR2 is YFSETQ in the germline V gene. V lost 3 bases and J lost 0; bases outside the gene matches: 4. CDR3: CASSSGTSGASTDTQYF. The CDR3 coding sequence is TGCGCCAGCAGCTCCGGGACTAGCGGGGCTAGCACAGATACGCAGTATTTT.

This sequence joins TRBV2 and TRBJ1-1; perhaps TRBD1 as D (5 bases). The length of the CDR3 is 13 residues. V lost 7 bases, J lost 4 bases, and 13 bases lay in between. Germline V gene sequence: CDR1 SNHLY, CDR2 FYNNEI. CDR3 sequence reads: CASNSGAPTEAFF. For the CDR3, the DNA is TGTGCCAGCAATTCTGGGGCGCCCACTGAAGCTTTCTTT.

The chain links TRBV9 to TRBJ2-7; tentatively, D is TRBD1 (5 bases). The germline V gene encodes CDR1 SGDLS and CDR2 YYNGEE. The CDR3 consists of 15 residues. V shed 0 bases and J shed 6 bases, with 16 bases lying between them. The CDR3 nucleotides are TGTGCCAGCAGCGTAGAGACAGATCCGTTGGGCGAGCAGTACTTC. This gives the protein CASSVETDPLGEQYF. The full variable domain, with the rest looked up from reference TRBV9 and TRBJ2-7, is DSGVTQTPKHLITATGQRVTLRCSPRSGDLSVYWYQQSLDQGLQFLIQYYNGEERAKGNILERFSAQQFPDLHSELNLSSLELGDSALYFCASSVETDPLGEQYFGPGTRLTVT.

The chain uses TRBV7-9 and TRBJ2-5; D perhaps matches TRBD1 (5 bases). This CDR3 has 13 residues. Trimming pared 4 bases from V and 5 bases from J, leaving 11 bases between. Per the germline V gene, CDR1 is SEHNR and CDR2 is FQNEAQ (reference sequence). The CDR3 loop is CASSSSTVETQYF. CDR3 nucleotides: TGTGCCAGCAGCTCTTCGACAGTGGAGACCCAGTACTTC.